This TCR beta chain was obtained from a study of CD8+CD57+ T cells in acquired aplastic anemia. Across the study: The mean DNA yield obtained from sorted CD4+ and CD8+ cells came to approximately 3 ug. CD4+ reads averaged roughly 9.8 million in healthy donors.

The CDR3 has 15 residues. Trimming at V came to 1 base and at J to 3 bases, leaving 6 bases not matched to a gene. Germline V gene data show CDR1 as LGHNA and CDR2 as YNFKEQ. Genomic DNA constituted the template upon which TCR beta VDJ and CDR3 profiling was performed. TCRdb reprocessed the reads with MiXCR, giving one entry per CDR3 protein. The sample includes about 210,000 distinct CDR3 sequences, around 60% of them seen just once. Concerning this clonotype: The antigen remains undetermined. A much more abundant neighbour one base away suggests this may be a read error.

The study, taken as a whole, reports: Patients and healthy controls showed no significant CD8+ Simpson's diversity difference. Patients and controls shared nearly 30 CD8+ CDR3 sequences, which appeared highly expressed in patients and within their immunodominant clones.

This chain uses TRBV4-2 with TRBJ2-7, with 7 bases matching TRBD2. This TCR derives from a human donor in good health. Material: sorted CD4+, CD8+, or CD8+CD57+ T cells (not recorded which) from PBMCs. Written as DNA, the CDR3 is TGTGCCAGCAGCCAAGGGACGGGGGGAGTCTACGAGCAGTACTTC. This gives the protein CASSQGTGGVYEQYF.